Listed below are T cell receptor beta chains from one sample, sequenced in a study of OX40 agonist ivuxolimab in advanced cancers. Generated by immunoSEQ multiplex PCR, the TCRdb table keeps only in-frame clones and is missing some. The sample shows about 30,000 clones, around 90% of them seen only once. Sequenced material: CD4+ or CD8+ T cells sorted from blood, taken in a trial of the OX40 agonist ivuxolimab. All receptors come from an adult with an advanced solid tumor such as melanoma, head and neck, liver or kidney cancer. CDR3s include the opening cysteine and the closing phenylalanine or tryptophan. The order of the fields is clone size, V gene, D gene, J gene, CDR3 DNA, CDR3 protein. A D gene is named only where the DNA matches it firmly. The size entry is marked missing in some rows and otherwise reads once, few, many or a size class.

clone_size: NA; v_call: TRBV11-1; d_call: NA; j_call: TRBJ1-5; cdr3_nt: TGTGCCAGCAGCTGGAATAGCAATCAGCCCCAGCATTTT; cdr3_aa: CASSWNSNQPQHF
clone_size: NA; v_call: TRBV4-3; d_call: TRBD2; j_call: TRBJ2-3; cdr3_nt: TGCGCCAGCAGCCAAGAACCTTGGGGACTAGCGGGAGATACGCAGTATTTT; cdr3_aa: CASSQEPWGLAGDTQYF
clone_size: NA; v_call: TRBV4-1; d_call: TRBD1; j_call: TRBJ1-6; cdr3_nt: TGCGCCAGCAGCCAACGCCGACAGGGACTGAATTCACCCCTCCACTTT; cdr3_aa: CASSQRRQGLNSPLHF
clone_size: once; v_call: TRBV20-1; d_call: NA; j_call: TRBJ1-2; cdr3_nt: TGCAGTGTGCCCTCTGATTATGGCTACACCTTC; cdr3_aa: CSVPSDYGYTF
clone_size: NA; v_call: TRBV7-8; d_call: TRBD1; j_call: TRBJ2-7; cdr3_nt: TGTGCCAGCAGCGAAACCGGGACAGGGGCCTACGAGCAGTACTTC; cdr3_aa: CASSETGTGAYEQYF
clone_size: NA; v_call: TRBV7-9; d_call: NA; j_call: TRBJ1-1; cdr3_nt: TGTGCCAGCAGCTTGGGTGTCGGAGGTCCGAACACTGAAGCTTTCTTT; cdr3_aa: CASSLGVGGPNTEAFF
clone_size: NA; v_call: TRBV27; d_call: TRBD1; j_call: TRBJ1-2; cdr3_nt: TGTGCCAGCAGTACTCGGGACAGGGCTAACTATGGCTACACCTTC; cdr3_aa: CASSTRDRANYGYTF
clone_size: once; v_call: TRBV6-5; d_call: NA; j_call: TRBJ1-1; cdr3_nt: TGTGCCACCCGCCCTTTTCTGGGGACTGAAGCTTTCTTT; cdr3_aa: CATRPFLGTEAFF
clone_size: NA; v_call: TRBV7-3; d_call: NA; j_call: TRBJ2-3; cdr3_nt: TGTGCCAGCAGCTTAATTGGGGCGGGGGCGAGGGGAGATACGCAGTATTTT; cdr3_aa: CASSLIGAGARGDTQYF
clone_size: NA; v_call: TRBV4-3; d_call: TRBD1; j_call: TRBJ2-3; cdr3_nt: TGCGCCAGCAGCCAAGATGTGGGACAGGCCCTCACAGATACGCAGTATTTT; cdr3_aa: CASSQDVGQALTDTQYF
clone_size: NA; v_call: TRBV2; d_call: TRBD1; j_call: TRBJ2-7; cdr3_nt: TGTGCCAGCAGTGAAGCGCAGGGGACAGAGTCCTACGAGCAGTACTTC; cdr3_aa: CASSEAQGTESYEQYF
clone_size: NA; v_call: TRBV6-7; d_call: NA; j_call: TRBJ1-1; cdr3_nt: TGTGCCAGCAGTTATGGGCCGTGGGGTGAAGCTTTCTTT; cdr3_aa: CASSYGPWGEAFF
clone_size: NA; v_call: TRBV7-2; d_call: TRBD2; j_call: TRBJ2-1; cdr3_nt: TGTGCCAGCAGACTACCTTTAGCGGGGGGGCCTGTTGAGCAGTTCTTC; cdr3_aa: CASRLPLAGGPVEQFF
clone_size: NA; v_call: TRBV6-5; d_call: NA; j_call: TRBJ1-3; cdr3_nt: TGTGCCAGCAGTTACTCGGGGACGGCCTCTGGAAACACCATATATTTT; cdr3_aa: CASSYSGTASGNTIYF
clone_size: NA; v_call: TRBV9; d_call: NA; j_call: TRBJ2-7; cdr3_nt: TGTGCCAGCAGCGTAGAGGTTTACACAAGTGTCTACGAGCAGTACTTC; cdr3_aa: CASSVEVYTSVYEQYF
clone_size: NA; v_call: TRBV5-5; d_call: NA; j_call: TRBJ1-4; cdr3_nt: TGTGCCAGCAGCACCTGGACGGGGGGTGATGAAAAACTGTTTTTT; cdr3_aa: CASSTWTGGDEKLFF
clone_size: NA; v_call: TRBV11-2; d_call: NA; j_call: TRBJ1-1; cdr3_nt: TGTGCCAGCAGCTTATGGAGACGTACCACTGAAGCTTTCTTT; cdr3_aa: CASSLWRRTTEAFF
clone_size: few; v_call: TRBV7-8; d_call: NA; j_call: TRBJ2-7; cdr3_nt: TGTGCCAGCAGCTTAGCGAGCGGCGAGCAGTACTTC; cdr3_aa: CASSLASGEQYF
clone_size: NA; v_call: TRBV4-3; d_call: NA; j_call: TRBJ2-7; cdr3_nt: TGCGCCAGCAGTCGATATAGCGGACAAGCCTACGAGCAGTACTTC; cdr3_aa: CASSRYSGQAYEQYF
clone_size: NA; v_call: TRBV4-3; d_call: NA; j_call: TRBJ2-7; cdr3_nt: TGCGCCAGCGCGCCCGGTCAGGGTTACGAGCAGTACTTC; cdr3_aa: CASAPGQGYEQYF
clone_size: once; v_call: TRBV10-3; d_call: TRBD1; j_call: TRBJ2-3; cdr3_nt: TGTGCCATCAGCCGACAGGGGGGGGAAGATACGCAGTATTTT; cdr3_aa: CAISRQGGEDTQYF
clone_size: NA; v_call: TRBV27; d_call: NA; j_call: TRBJ2-7; cdr3_nt: TGTGCCAGCAGTTTGGTAAACTCCTACGAGCAGTACTTC; cdr3_aa: CASSLVNSYEQYF
clone_size: NA; v_call: TRBV9; d_call: NA; j_call: TRBJ2-7; cdr3_nt: TGTGCCAGCAGCGGGGACGGATACGAGCAGTACTTC; cdr3_aa: CASSGDGYEQYF
clone_size: NA; v_call: TRBV7-9; d_call: NA; j_call: TRBJ1-1; cdr3_nt: TGTGCCAGCAACCCCTCTCCGTTTGAAGCTTTCTTT; cdr3_aa: CASNPSPFEAFF
clone_size: NA; v_call: TRBV6-5; d_call: NA; j_call: TRBJ2-3; cdr3_nt: TGTGCCAGCAGTTACTCGACTCGCGGAAACACAGATACGCAGTATTTT; cdr3_aa: CASSYSTRGNTDTQYF
clone_size: NA; v_call: TRBV9; d_call: NA; j_call: TRBJ2-2; cdr3_nt: TGTGCCAGCAGCTTCCTAACCGGGGAGCTGTTTTTT; cdr3_aa: CASSFLTGELFF
clone_size: NA; v_call: TRBV9; d_call: TRBD2; j_call: TRBJ2-1; cdr3_nt: TGTGCCAGCAGCGTATATACTAGCGGCTCGGGCAATGAGCAGTTCTTC; cdr3_aa: CASSVYTSGSGNEQFF
clone_size: few; v_call: TRBV4-1; d_call: NA; j_call: TRBJ2-1; cdr3_nt: TGCGCCAGCAGCCCCCGGTGGGGGGCTTACAATGAGCAGTTCTTC; cdr3_aa: CASSPRWGAYNEQFF
clone_size: once; v_call: TRBV7-8; d_call: NA; j_call: TRBJ1-3; cdr3_nt: TGTGCCAGCAGACGATATGGGGGTCCAGGAAACACCATATATTTT; cdr3_aa: CASRRYGGPGNTIYF